This passage covers 28 T cell receptor beta chains from one sample sequenced in a study of T cells expressing NK-cell markers. TCRdb reanalyzed the 5' RACE reads and collapses them to one entry per CDR3 protein, without DNA. The repertoire shows about 260,000 distinct CDR3 sequences; the top ten hold around 4.3%. The sequencing input was blood T cells: a sorted CD56 or NKG2C T cell subset, CD4+ or CD8+ T cells, or bulk PBMC T cells (not recorded which). The receptors were gathered from a woman aged 18 to 69 in good health.

The chain has TRBV11-2 and TRBJ1-1. The CDR3 length is 12 residues. Germline CDR1 SGHAT, CDR2 FQNNGV. The CDR3 loop is CASSFIGTEAFF.

V and J are TRBV20-1 and TRBJ2-1; checking the TCRdb D call of TRBD1 is not possible without DNA. This CDR3 has 16 amino acids. In germline, CDR1 is DFQATT, CDR2 SNEGSKA (reference sequence). CDR3 loop: CSARAGASRGHNEQFF.

V usage is TRBV7-2 and J usage is TRBJ1-1; TCRdb proposes TRBD1, but this gene call is untestable without DNA. The CDR3 has 14 amino acids. Germline V gene sequence: CDR1 SGHTA, CDR2 FQGNSA. CDR3 region: CASSFGGVLTEAFF.

The CDR3 is CASSPGRLTNTGELFF. V usage is TRBV5-6 and J usage is TRBJ2-2; checking the TCRdb D call of TRBD1 is not possible without DNA. The germline gives CDR1 SGHDT, CDR2 YYEEEE. The length of the CDR3 is 16 residues.

The chain combines TRBV12-3 or TRBV12-4 with TRBJ1-2; the TCRdb D gene call, TRBD1, has no DNA to confirm it. This CDR3 is built from 15 residues. CDR3 loop: CASRSGGGPLYGYTF.

The chain combines TRBV27 with TRBJ2-7; the D call from TCRdb, TRBD1, cannot be confirmed without DNA. Germline assignment: CDR1 MNHEY and CDR2 SMNVEV (reference sequence). The CDR3 sequence is 17 residues long. CDR3 residues: CASSPRTGPTFSYEQYF.

This chain links TRBV7-2 with TRBJ1-5; as DNA is missing, the TRBD1 call by TCRdb cannot be tested. Germline V gene sequence: CDR1 SGHTA, CDR2 FQGNSA. The CDR3 is 17 amino acids. CDR3 sequence reads: CASSQMGTARGNQPQHF.

The chain employs TRBV12-3 or TRBV12-4 and TRBJ1-1. The CDR3 is 14 residues long. This CDR3 reads CASNYRYMNTEAFF.

The rearrangement uses TRBV5-1 and TRBJ2-2; TCRdb gives TRBD2 as the D gene, but with no DNA this cannot be confirmed. CDR1 SGHRS and CDR2 YFSETQ come from the germline V gene. The CDR3 has 15 residues. CDR3: CASTVSGARTGELFF.

The CDR3 protein is CASSHPRDRVIYEQYF. The chain is built from TRBV5-1 and TRBJ2-7; without DNA, the TCRdb call of TRBD1 cannot be checked. Germline V gene data show CDR1 as SGHRS and CDR2 as YFSETQ. This CDR3 region has 16 residues.

The chain employs TRBV12-3 or TRBV12-4 and TRBJ1-2. The CDR3 contains 13 residues. CDR3: CASKKFVDYGYTF.

The rearrangement uses TRBV3-1 and TRBJ2-5; TCRdb names TRBD1, which stays unverified in the absence of DNA. The germline CDR1 and CDR2 sequences are LGHDT and YNNKEL (reference sequence). The CDR3 sequence is 15 residues long. The CDR3 loop is CASSQDWRSSGAQYF.

This chain links TRBV6-5 with TRBJ1-5. This CDR3 spans 16 amino acids. Germline V gives CDR1 MNHEY, CDR2 SVGAGI. CDR3 sequence reads: CASSYARTGRNQPQHF.

The gene calls are TRBV20-1 and TRBJ2-5; TCRdb calls TRBD1, which cannot be checked without DNA. The germline V gene encodes CDR1 DFQATT and CDR2 SNEGSKA (reference sequence). The CDR3 totals 17 residues. The CDR3 loop is CSAREVGRVIVGETQYF.

The genes are TRBV27 and TRBJ1-3; with no DNA, the TCRdb D assignment of TRBD1 cannot be verified. The V gene's germline CDR1 is MNHEY and CDR2 SMNVEV (reference sequence). The CDR3 has 14 residues. The CDR3 loop reads CASRGPGSGNTIYF.

The rearrangement joins TRBV6-2 or TRBV6-3 to TRBJ2-2; TCRdb picks TRBD1, but there is no DNA to check that call. The length of the CDR3 is 18 residues. Germline CDR1 and CDR2: MNHEY and SVGEGT. CDR3 residues: CASRRDPRSAGYTGELFF.

The CDR3 region is CASSQGQGRRETQYF. The chain has TRBV14 and TRBJ2-5; the TRBD1 assignment by TCRdb is unverifiable without DNA. The CDR3 extends over 15 amino acids. Germline V CDR1 and CDR2: SGHDN, FVKESK.

The chain is built from TRBV29-1 and TRBJ1-2. Germline V gives CDR1 SQVTM, CDR2 ANQGSEA. CDR3 length: 12 amino acids. The CDR3 here is CSVEDSGGGYTF.

The V call is TRBV6-5, the J call TRBJ2-3. Germline CDR1 reads MNHEY; CDR2 reads SVGAGI. This CDR3 comprises 15 residues. The CDR3 sequence is CASSYKEPSTDTQYF.

The chain recombines TRBV12-3 or TRBV12-4 with TRBJ2-5; absent DNA, TCRdb's TRBD1 call cannot be checked. CDR3 length equals 13 residues. CDR3 loop: CASRQGPGETQYF.

The V and J genes are TRBV20-1 and TRBJ2-7; TCRdb names TRBD1, which stays unverified in the absence of DNA. Germline CDR1 is DFQATT and CDR2 is SNEGSKA (reference sequence). The CDR3 sequence is 12 residues long. The CDR3 loop is CSAPTGSYEQYF.

V gene TRBV27 combines with J gene TRBJ2-5; TCRdb's D gene call, TRBD2, goes unchecked for lack of DNA. The CDR3 contains 13 residues. Germline loops: CDR1 MNHEY, CDR2 SMNVEV (reference sequence). CDR3: CATRAGVWETQYF.

V usage is TRBV18 and J usage is TRBJ2-3. The CDR3 has 15 residues. The germline V gene encodes CDR1 KGHSH and CDR2 LQKENI. CDR3 sequence reads: CASSPPLDGTDTQYF.

This chain links TRBV7-9 with TRBJ1-4; absent DNA, TCRdb's TRBD1 call cannot be checked. This CDR3 has 14 amino acids. From germline, CDR1 is SEHNR and CDR2 FQNEAQ (reference sequence). The CDR3 sequence: CASTVGLGNEKLFF.

The J gene is TRBJ2-1, the V gene TRBV4-3; TCRdb gives TRBD1 as the D gene, but with no DNA this cannot be confirmed. CDR3 size: 15 residues. CDR1 LGHNA and CDR2 YSLEER come from the germline V gene. The CDR3 sequence is CASSQSGGLYNEQFF.

The genes are TRBV30 and TRBJ2-3; TCRdb's assignment of TRBD2 cannot be checked, as there is no DNA. This CDR3 is 17 amino acids long. Germline V gene sequence: CDR1 GTSNPN, CDR2 SVGIG (reference sequence). CDR3 sequence reads: CAWSGTRASGSRDTQYF.

The J gene is TRBJ2-3, the V gene TRBV12-3 or TRBV12-4; TCRdb proposes TRBD2, but this gene call is untestable without DNA. The CDR3 runs to 18 residues. The CDR3 here is CASSPAAGLFGGADTQYF.

The rearrangement uses TRBV20-1 and TRBJ2-7; TCRdb indicates TRBD2, and absent DNA this call remains unverified. The CDR3 is 14 residues long. Germline V gene sequence: CDR1 DFQATT, CDR2 SNEGSKA (reference sequence). The CDR3: CSARLAGPSYEQYF.